This TCR beta chain was identified in a study of long-term antiretroviral therapy in people with HIV. Study-level findings and limits: Transplant-donor-level diversity was not reached after ART, though diversity increased. Regardless of time point, clones expanded before ART dominated the repertoire.

immunoSEQ v3.0 was run at survey level. Sequencing targeted roughly 40,000-55,000 T-cell genomes per sample. Generated by immunoSEQ multiplex PCR, the TCRdb table keeps only in-frame clones and is missing some. The table records roughly 17,000 clones, 78% of them present only once. Until DNA extraction, the samples held between roughly 1-10 million cryopreserved PBMC. This CDR3 comprises 13 residues. Trimming left V 0 bases short and J 1 base short, with 3 bases between. Germline V gene lookup returns CDR1 SGHRS and CDR2 YFSETQ. About this clone: Its antigen is not identified.

This chain connects TRBV5-1 to TRBJ2-3; D call uncertain. The sequence derives from a woman between 45 and 60 years old with HIV. The sample was unsorted PBMCs, taken 0.3 years after starting antiretroviral therapy. CDR3 amino acids: CASSLVGTDTQYF. The DNA of the CDR3 is TGCGCCAGCAGCTTGGTTGGCACAGATACGCAGTATTTT. The full variable domain, with the rest looked up from reference TRBV5-1 and TRBJ2-3, is KAGVTQTPRYLIKTRGQQVTLSCSPISGHRSVSWYQQTPGQGLQFLFEYFSETQRNKGNFPGRFSGRQFSNSRSEMNVSTLELGDSALYLCASSLVGTDTQYFGPGTRLTVL.